The entry below describes one T cell receptor beta chain. The antigen remains unidentified. PCR amplification relied on 60 Vbeta primers (plus 13 Jbeta primers). Libraries were prepared by immunoSEQ multiplex PCR; TCRdb keeps only in-frame clonotypes and omits some of them. The table shows some 130,000 clones, with around three quarters occurring only once. This CDR3 is 12 amino acids long. Germline CDR1 and CDR2: LNHDA and SQIVND (reference sequence). V was cut by 2 bases and J by 4 bases, with 5 bases left in between. These data are taken from a study of cytomegalovirus exposure and HLA in healthy donors. Broader study findings: HLA alleles showed associations with 15,000 to 20,000 TCR beta sequences in a later analysis, at a 0.05 false discovery rate. In a later analysis, TCR beta V- and J-gene trimming was associated with a missense DCLRE1C variant. A later analysis showed TCR association rates differing by HLA locus, peaking at DRB1 and lowest at HLA-C.

The sample consisted of PBMCs. The receptor was isolated from a male donor in good health and CMV-seropositive. The rearrangement links TRBV19 to TRBJ1-1, with a tentative D call TRBD1 (5 bases). The CDR3, as DNA: TGTGCCAGTAGTATACAGGGCACTGAAGCTTTCTTT. Translation: CASSIQGTEAFF.